Below, 17 T cell receptor beta chains from the same sample are listed, as sequenced in a study of cytomegalovirus exposure and HLA in healthy donors. PCR employed 60 Vbeta and 13 Jbeta primers. TCRdb keeps only in-frame clones here, not all; method: immunoSEQ multiplex PCR. This table has approximately 260,000 clones, 85% to 95% appearing once. Sequencing was done on a sample of PBMCs. The receptors were gathered from a girl aged 2-10 years in good health and CMV-seronegative.

V is TRBV29-1 and J is TRBJ1-5; D is possibly TRBD1 (5 bases). CDR3 length equals 13 residues. Germline V gene sequence: CDR1 SQVTM, CDR2 ANQGSEA. Trimming took 1 base from V and 4 from J, leaving 8 bases between them. The CDR3 loop reads CSVEGQPNQPQHF. CDR3 sequence (DNA): TGCAGCGTTGAAGGACAGCCTAATCAGCCCCAGCATTTT.

J is TRBJ2-7 and V is TRBV7-2; 8 bases align to TRBD2. CDR3 size: 16 residues. V was clipped by 2 bases and J by 3 bases; unmatched bases: 9. CDR1 and CDR2 from the germline V gene are SGHTA and FQGNSA. As DNA, the CDR3 is TGTGCCAGCAGCTTAAGGGGACTAGATGTTGTCTACGAGCAGTACTTC. This encodes CASSLRGLDVVYEQYF. The full variable domain, rest sourced from reference TRBV7-2 and TRBJ2-7, is GAGVSQSPSNKVTEKGKDVELRCDPISGHTALYWYRQSLGQGLEFLIYFQGNSAPDKSGLPSDRFSAERTGGSVSTLTIQRTQQEDSAVYLCASSLRGLDVVYEQYFGPGTRLTVT.

The chain has TRBV4-1 and TRBJ2-3; TRBD2 matches 8 bases. Losses at the gene ends were 1 base for V and 6 bases for J; bases not matched to a gene: 9. CDR3 length equals 16 residues. Germline lookup yields CDR1 MGHRA and CDR2 YSYEKL. CDR3 DNA sequence: TGCGCCAGCAGCCAAGGGTTTAGCGGGATTGACGATACGCAGTATTTT. The encoded protein is CASSQGFSGIDDTQYF.

This chain joins TRBV13 and TRBJ2-5; D remains ambiguous. CDR1 and CDR2 (germline): PRHDT, FYEKMQ (reference sequence). V was shortened by 5 bases and J by 1 base, with 14 bases between the two germline ends. The CDR3 is made up of 15 amino acids. The CDR3 nucleotides read TGTGCCAGCAGCCCCGCGATGGGCGCCCAAGAGACCCAGTACTTC. Translated, it gives CASSPAMGAQETQYF. Combining the CDR3 with reference TRBV13 and TRBJ2-5 gives the whole variable domain AAGVIQSPRHLIKEKRETATLKCYPIPRHDTVYWYQQGPGQDPQFLISFYEKMQSDKGSIPDRFSAQQFSDYHSELNMSSLELGDSALYFCASSPAMGAQETQYFGPGTRLLVL.

This rearrangement joins TRBV30 to TRBJ2-2, with D maybe TRBD2 (7 bases). The germline V and J ends were trimmed by 3 bases and 3 bases, with 14 bases remaining between them. In germline, CDR1 is GTSNPN, CDR2 SVGIG (reference sequence). The CDR3 extends over 15 amino acids. The chain's CDR3 is CAWRGGAGYTGELFF. The DNA for the CDR3 is TGTGCCTGGAGGGGGGGGGCGGGCTACACCGGGGAGCTGTTTTTT.

The CDR3 protein is CASSAQPAQGAYEQYF. As DNA, the CDR3 is TGTGCCAGCAGCGCACAACCTGCGCAGGGGGCCTACGAGCAGTACTTC. The rearrangement uses TRBV5-8 and TRBJ2-7; 7 bases fit TRBD1. CDR3 length: 16 residues. CDR1 and CDR2 from the germline V gene are SGHTS and YDEGEE. Trimming at V came to 4 bases and at J to 2 bases, leaving 12 bases not matched to a gene. The whole variable domain, filled in from reference TRBV5-8 and TRBJ2-7, reads EAGVTQSPTHLIKTRGQQATLRCSPISGHTSVYWYQQALGLGLQFLLWYDEGEERNRGNFPPRFSGRQFPNYSSELNVNALELEDSALYLCASSAQPAQGAYEQYFGPGTRLTVT.

The chain uses TRBV7-9 and TRBJ1-5; possibly TRBD1 for D (5 bases). The CDR3 has 12 residues. Germline-derived CDR1 and CDR2 are SEHNR and FQNEAQ (reference sequence). Trimming cost V 3 bases and J 11 bases, with 11 bases left between them. CDR3 amino acids: CASSFGGESQHF. The CDR3, as DNA: TGTGCCAGCAGCTTTGGGGGGGAGTCCCAGCATTTT.

The chain couples TRBV7-2 to TRBJ2-2, with a weak D call TRBD2 (5 bases). Germline loops: CDR1 SGHTA, CDR2 FQGNSA. Trimming removed 5 bases at V and 8 bases at J, with 21 bases between. The CDR3 is 16 residues long. The CDR3 DNA sequence: TGTGCCAGCAGCCCCTGGGCCACCCCTGGAGGAGGGGAGCTGTTTTTT. Protein: CASSPWATPGGGELFF.

The rearrangement links TRBV2 to TRBJ1-6; 7 positions agree with TRBD1. V trimming: 3 bases; J trimming: 9 bases; junction bases outside the gene matches: 2. CDR1 is SNHLY, CDR2 FYNNEI, per germline. This CDR3 is 13 amino acids long. The CDR3 protein is CASSENRGSPLHF. DNA for the CDR3: TGTGCCAGCAGTGAGAACAGGGGTTCACCCCTCCACTTT.

The V and J genes are TRBV10-2 and TRBJ2-1; 7 bases align to TRBD1. The germline V gene has CDR1 WSHSY and CDR2 SAAADI. This CDR3 is built from 13 residues. V was clipped by 3 bases and J by 7 bases; unmatched bases: 3. In DNA, the CDR3 is TGCGCCAGCAGTGATCTGACAGGGAATGAGCAGTTCTTC. It encodes CASSDLTGNEQFF.

This clone was observed once. The chain employs TRBV2 and TRBJ1-2, with TRBD1 identical over 8 bases. With V trimmed by 7 bases and J by 4 bases, 8 bases remained unmatched. The CDR3 spans 14 residues. Germline CDR1 is SNHLY and CDR2 is FYNNEI. The CDR3 protein is CASTDRGRAYGYTF. The DNA for the CDR3 is TGTGCCAGCACCGACAGGGGACGCGCCTATGGCTACACCTTC. Full variable domain (missing parts from reference TRBV2 and TRBJ1-2): EPEVTQTPSHQVTQMGQEVILRCVPISNHLYFYWYRQILGQKVEFLVSFYNNEISEKSEIFDDQFSVERPDGSNFTLKIRSTKLEDSAMYFCASTDRGRAYGYTFGSGTRLTVV.

The chain is built from TRBV20-1 and TRBJ2-5; weak D call: TRBD1 (5 bases). V gave up 3 bases and J gave up 7 bases, with 9 bases separating them. The CDR3 totals 11 residues. CDR1 is DFQATT, CDR2 SNEGSKA, per germline (reference sequence). The CDR3 DNA reads as TGCAGTGCTAGCTATCAGGGGACCCAGTACTTC. Residues: CSASYQGTQYF.

This chain joins TRBV19 and TRBJ2-2, with D perhaps matching TRBD2 (7 bases). The V end was cut by 6 bases, the J end by 7 bases, with 15 bases between. The CDR3 is 14 residues long. The germline V gene has CDR1 LNHDA and CDR2 SQIVND (reference sequence). In nucleotides, the CDR3 is TGTGCCAGTAGATTCGGGGGGCAAGGCGGGGAGCTGTTTTTT. Amino acids: CASRFGGQGGELFF.

The chain combines TRBV9 with TRBJ1-1; no definite D call. Germline V gene sequence: CDR1 SGDLS, CDR2 YYNGEE. Trimming took 3 bases from V and 4 from J, leaving 13 bases between them. The CDR3 sequence is 14 residues long. Written as DNA, the CDR3 is TGTGCCAGCAGCGAGCCTGGAGGATTCACTGAAGCTTTCTTT. Translation: CASSEPGGFTEAFF.

The chain carries TRBV11-3 and TRBJ2-7; possible D gene TRBD2, 6 bases. V lost 4 bases to trimming and J lost 7 bases, with 8 bases between them. Germline V lookup: CDR1 SGHNT, CDR2 YENEEA. This CDR3 is built from 11 residues. The CDR3 bases are TGTGCCAGCAGCTCGGAGGGGGAGCAGTACTTC. As protein: CASSSEGEQYF. Filled out from reference TRBV11-3 and TRBJ2-7, the complete variable domain reads EAGVVQSPRYKIIEKKQPVAFWCNPISGHNTLYWYLQNLGQGPELLIRYENEEAVDDSQLPKDRFSAERLKGVDSTLKIQPAELGDSAVYLCASSSEGEQYFGPGTRLTVT.

The V and J genes are TRBV7-2 and TRBJ1-2; tentative D call: TRBD1 (6 bases). Germline V gene sequence: CDR1 SGHTA, CDR2 FQGNSA. V was clipped by 1 base and J by 3 bases, with 9 bases between them. The CDR3 contains 14 residues. The CDR3 region is CASSLVEGDYGYTF. The CDR3 DNA sequence: TGTGCCAGCAGCTTAGTTGAGGGGGACTATGGCTACACCTTC. The whole variable domain, filled in from reference TRBV7-2 and TRBJ1-2, reads GAGVSQSPSNKVTEKGKDVELRCDPISGHTALYWYRQSLGQGLEFLIYFQGNSAPDKSGLPSDRFSAERTGGSVSTLTIQRTQQEDSAVYLCASSLVEGDYGYTFGSGTRLTVV.

V and J are TRBV14 and TRBJ2-3; 14 bases fit TRBD2. CDR1 is SGHDN and CDR2 is FVKESK in the germline V gene. The CDR3 spans 16 residues. The V segment lost 3 bases and the J segment 5 bases; nucleotides outside the gene matches: 4. The CDR3 protein is CASSHAGTSGRDTQYF. In nucleotides, the CDR3 is TGTGCCAGCAGCCATGCCGGGACTAGCGGGAGAGATACGCAGTATTTT.